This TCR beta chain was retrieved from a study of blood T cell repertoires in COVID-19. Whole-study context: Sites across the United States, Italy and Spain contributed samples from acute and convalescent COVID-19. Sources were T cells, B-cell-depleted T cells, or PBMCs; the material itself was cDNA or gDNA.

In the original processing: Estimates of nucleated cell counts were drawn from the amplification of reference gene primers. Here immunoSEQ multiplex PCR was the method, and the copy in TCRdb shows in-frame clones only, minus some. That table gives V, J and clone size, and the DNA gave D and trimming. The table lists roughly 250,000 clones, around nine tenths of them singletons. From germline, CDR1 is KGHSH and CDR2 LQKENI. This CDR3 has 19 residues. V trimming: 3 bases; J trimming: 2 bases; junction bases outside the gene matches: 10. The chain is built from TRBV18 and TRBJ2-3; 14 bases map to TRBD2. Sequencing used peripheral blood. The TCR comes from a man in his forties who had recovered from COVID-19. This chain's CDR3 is CASSPGLAGVRTFTDTQYF. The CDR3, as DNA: TGTGCCAGCTCACCGGGACTAGCGGGAGTCCGGACCTTCACAGATACGCAGTATTTT.